The 30 T cell receptor beta chains in this list originate from one sample, sequenced in a study of long-term antiretroviral therapy in people with HIV. Assay version v3.0 of immunoSEQ was used, and it was run at survey level. Sequencing used immunoSEQ multiplex PCR; TCRdb keeps in-frame clones, though not all of them. The sample lists about 33,000 clones; 60% to 85% were seen once. Sequencing used unsorted PBMCs, obtained 2 years after starting antiretroviral therapy. The receptor set was obtained from a woman aged 45-65 years with HIV.

This clone has just one count. In DNA, the CDR3 is TGTGCCAGCAGCCATCGACACGCCGCATTTGGAAACACCATATATTTT. It codes for CASSHRHAAFGNTIYF. The V gene is TRBV4-2, the J gene TRBJ1-3; no reliable D call. Between the trimmed V and J ends, which lost 3 bases and 3 bases, there was a span of 15 bases. The CDR3 is 16 residues long. The germline V gene encodes CDR1 LGHNA and CDR2 YNFKEQ.

This clone was recorded once. V is TRBV18 and J is TRBJ1-1; D might be TRBD1 (5 bases). The CDR3 has 18 residues. Per germline, CDR1 KGHSH and CDR2 LQKENI. V lost 5 bases and J lost 3, with 25 bases in between. The DNA for the CDR3 is TGTGCCAGCTCAGCATTCAGGGTTACTGGAACGGGCGACACTGAAGCTTTCTTT. This translates into CASSAFRVTGTGDTEAFF. The full variable domain, with the rest looked up from reference TRBV18 and TRBJ1-1, is NAGVMQNPRHLVRRRGQEARLRCSPMKGHSHVYWYRQLPEEGLKFMVYLQKENIIDESGMPKERFSAEFPKEGPSILRIQQVVRGDSAAYFCASSAFRVTGTGDTEAFFGQGTRLTVV.

The rearrangement joins TRBV19 to TRBJ2-1; 9 nucleotides agree with TRBD2. Germline CDR1 reads LNHDA; CDR2 reads SQIVND (reference sequence). The CDR3 has 14 residues. V lost 8 bases, J lost 9 bases, and 11 bases stayed unmatched. CDR3 sequence: CASSLAGGPIEQFF. The CDR3 DNA reads TGTGCCAGTTCCCTGGCGGGGGGGCCTATTGAGCAGTTCTTC.

V usage is TRBV6-6 and J usage is TRBJ1-6, with a possible D match to TRBD1 (6 bases). The V and J ends lost 6 bases and 10 bases respectively, with 19 bases between them. The CDR3 has 15 amino acids. CDR1 is MNHNY, CDR2 SVGAGI, per germline (reference sequence). CDR3 region: CASRHDLNRVSPLHF. The CDR3 DNA reads TGTGCCAGCAGGCATGACCTAAACAGGGTCTCACCCCTCCACTTT.

This clone was detected a few times. The chain is built from TRBV19 and TRBJ1-5, with D uncertain. V lost 1 base and J lost 1, with 8 bases in between. Looked up from germline, CDR1 is LNHDA and CDR2 is SQIVND (reference sequence). This CDR3 is built from 15 residues. This chain's CDR3 is CASSIGAASNQPQHF. CDR3 sequence (DNA): TGTGCCAGTAGTATAGGGGCGGCGAGCAATCAGCCCCAGCATTTT.

This clone has a handful of counts. The J gene is TRBJ2-7, the V gene TRBV7-9; D gene uncertain. Germline values: CDR1 SEHNR, CDR2 FQNEAQ (reference sequence). The V gene lost 1 base and the J gene lost 2 bases, with 15 bases spanning the gap. CDR3 length: 16 amino acids. DNA for the CDR3: TGTGCCAGCAGCTTAGGGCTAGGATTCCCACCCTACGAGCAGTACGTC. Translation gives CASSLGLGFPPYEQYV.

This clone turned up a few times. The chain joins TRBV19 to TRBJ2-7; tentative D call: TRBD2 (6 bases). Germline CDR1 reads LNHDA; CDR2 reads SQIVND (reference sequence). The CDR3 sequence is 13 residues long. V gave up 3 bases and J gave up 6 bases, with 12 bases separating them. The CDR3 loop is CASSIDGGTEQYF. The CDR3 DNA is TGTGCCAGTAGTATTGACGGGGGTACCGAGCAGTACTTC. The full variable domain, rest sourced from reference TRBV19 and TRBJ2-7, is DGGITQSPKYLFRKEGQNVTLSCEQNLNHDAMYWYRQDPGQGLRLIYYSQIVNDFQKGDIAEGYSVSREKKESFPLTVTSAQKNPTAFYLCASSIDGGTEQYFGPGTRLTVT.

This chain joins TRBV5-1 and TRBJ1-1; tentatively, D is TRBD1 (6 bases). The germline V gene has CDR1 SGHRS and CDR2 YFSETQ. This CDR3 region has 14 residues. The ends were cut back, 4 bases at V and 2 bases at J, with 12 bases in the middle. CDR3 bases: TGCGCCAGCAGCCTACAGGGAGTCAACACTGAAGCTTTCTTT. Translating gives CASSLQGVNTEAFF.

The chain has TRBV29-1 and TRBJ2-1; 7 bases are a match to TRBD2. CDR1 SQVTM and CDR2 ANQGSEA come from the germline V gene. This CDR3 has 12 residues. CDR3 sequence (DNA): TGCACAGCCCGGGGGGAATCTGGTGAGCAGTTCTTC. It yields the protein CTARGESGEQFF.

This chain uses TRBV2 with TRBJ1-3; D is unclear. Germline CDR1 reads SNHLY; CDR2 reads FYNNEI. CDR3 length equals 16 residues. The ends were cut back, 4 bases at V and 0 bases at J, with 13 bases in the middle. CDR3 nucleotides: TGTGCCAGCAGTGTAGAGGGCCTAAGCTCTGGAAACACCATATATTTT. As protein: CASSVEGLSSGNTIYF. The variable domain in full, completed from reference TRBV2 and TRBJ1-3, reads EPEVTQTPSHQVTQMGQEVILRCVPISNHLYFYWYRQILGQKVEFLVSFYNNEISEKSEIFDDQFSVERPDGSNFTLKIRSTKLEDSAMYFCASSVEGLSSGNTIYFGEGSWLTVV.

The chain is built from TRBV4-1 and TRBJ1-3, with D uncertain. From germline, CDR1 is MGHRA and CDR2 YSYEKL. There are 15 residues in the CDR3. V was pared by 0 bases and J by 4 bases, with 10 bases between. The CDR3: CASSQDYLGGNTIYF. The CDR3, as DNA: TGCGCCAGCAGCCAAGATTATCTGGGAGGAAACACCATATATTTT.

The chain carries TRBV6-5 and TRBJ2-1, with D possibly matching TRBD1 (5 bases). In germline, CDR1 is MNHEY, CDR2 SVGAGI. V shed 3 bases and J shed 7 bases, with 10 bases lying between them. The CDR3 sequence is 13 residues long. CDR3 amino acids: CASSYGRVNEQFF. The DNA of the CDR3 is TGTGCCAGCAGTTATGGCAGGGTGAATGAGCAGTTCTTC.

The rearrangement uses TRBV11-2 and TRBJ1-3; the D gene is possibly TRBD1 (5 bases). This CDR3 contains 16 residues. V dropped 5 bases and J dropped 2 bases, with 16 bases sitting between them. Germline V gene data show CDR1 as SGHAT and CDR2 as FQNNGV. CDR3 in amino acids: CASSTPRQLTGNTIYF. Here the CDR3 DNA reads TGTGCCAGCAGCACCCCAAGACAGTTGACTGGAAACACCATATATTTT.

The chain has TRBV5-6 and TRBJ1-2, with 9 bases identical to TRBD1. The CDR3 is made up of 15 amino acids. V lost 0 bases to trimming and J lost 8 bases; unmatched junction nucleotides: 8. Germline V gives CDR1 SGHDT, CDR2 YYEEEE. CDR3 in DNA: TGTGCCAGCAGCTTGGCCGGGGGACAGGGAACCGGCTACACCTTC. This translates into CASSLAGGQGTGYTF.

This clone was seen only a few times. The chain carries TRBV4-2 and TRBJ2-7, with TRBD2 identical over 9 bases. Trimming at V came to 9 bases and at J to 6 bases, leaving 12 bases not matched to a gene. Germline CDR1 LGHNA, CDR2 YNFKEQ. The CDR3 is 14 residues long. This chain's CDR3 is CASGGGALFSEQYF. In DNA form, the CDR3 reads TGTGCCAGTGGCGGGGGGGCCCTTTTCAGCGAGCAGTACTTC.

This chain uses TRBV6-5 with TRBJ2-3; 12 bases align to TRBD2. The V segment lost 3 bases and the J segment 5 bases; nucleotides outside the gene matches: 6. This CDR3 has 16 residues. Germline assignment: CDR1 MNHEY and CDR2 SVGAGI. Written as DNA, the CDR3 is TGTGCCAGCAGTTATCTAGCGGGGGGGCCGGGAGATACGCAGTATTTT. Residues: CASSYLAGGPGDTQYF.

The chain combines TRBV19 with TRBJ1-5; no clear D gene. Germline CDR1 reads LNHDA; CDR2 reads SQIVND (reference sequence). The CDR3 loop spans 12 amino acids. With 3 bases removed from V and 7 bases from J, the gap between germline ends came to 7 bases. CDR3 bases: TGTGCCAGTAGTATTAATCTCCAGCCCCAGCATTTT. It is translated as CASSINLQPQHF.

This clone was picked up a small number of times. The J gene is TRBJ1-3, the V gene TRBV5-1; D is uncertain. In germline, CDR1 is SGHRS, CDR2 YFSETQ. The CDR3 covers 16 residues. V gave up 2 bases and J gave up 2 bases, with 14 bases separating them. The CDR3 coding sequence is TGCGCCAGCAGCTTCGATCCAGGACTGACTGGAAACACCATATATTTT. This encodes CASSFDPGLTGNTIYF.

The chain is built from TRBV7-2 and TRBJ2-5; maybe TRBD2 (5 bases). Germline-derived CDR1 and CDR2 are SGHTA and FQGNSA. The CDR3 consists of 16 residues. Trimming pared 4 bases from V and 0 bases from J, leaving 15 bases between. For the CDR3, the DNA is TGTGCCAGCAGCTACGGCACCCTAGCTAACCAAGAGACCCAGTACTTC. Its protein product is CASSYGTLANQETQYF.

The chain recombines TRBV27 with TRBJ2-2; possibly TRBD1 for D (6 bases). The germline V gene encodes CDR1 MNHEY and CDR2 SMNVEV (reference sequence). The ends were cut back, 5 bases at V and 3 bases at J, with 16 bases in the middle. The CDR3 runs to 16 residues. This CDR3 reads CASSPSGTPYTGELFF. CDR3 DNA: TGTGCCAGCAGTCCCTCCGGGACACCTTACACCGGGGAGCTGTTTTTT.

This chain uses TRBV5-5 with TRBJ1-2; 7 positions agree with TRBD1. Trimming removed 6 bases from V and 2 bases from J; junction bases left unmatched: 7. Germline CDR1 SGHKS, CDR2 YYEKEE (reference sequence). The CDR3 totals 14 residues. CDR3 loop: CASNRDSLNYGYTF. CDR3 sequence (DNA): TGTGCCAGCAACCGGGACAGCTTAAACTATGGCTACACCTTC.

The chain recombines TRBV6-5 with TRBJ1-4; D unresolved. There are 16 residues in the CDR3. The ends were cut back, 3 bases at V and 0 bases at J, with 11 bases in the middle. Germline-derived CDR1 and CDR2 are MNHEY and SVGAGI. CDR3 protein: CASSYRPSTTNEKLFF. In DNA form, the CDR3 reads TGTGCCAGCAGTTATCGTCCTTCTACAACTAATGAAAAACTGTTTTTT.

The V call is TRBV30, the J call TRBJ2-7, with TRBD2 identical over 14 bases. Germline V gene sequence: CDR1 GTSNPN, CDR2 SVGIG (reference sequence). CDR3 length: 17 residues. J was trimmed by 4 bases and V by 3 bases; bases with no gene match: 11. CDR3 loop: CAWSARTGTSGGYEQYV. CDR3 DNA sequence: TGTGCCTGGAGCGCACGCACCGGGACTAGCGGGGGTTACGAGCAGTACGTC.

This clone was detected only once. The V gene is TRBV28, the J gene TRBJ1-5; D not resolved. With 4 bases removed from V and 4 bases from J, the gap between germline ends came to 14 bases. Germline V gene sequence: CDR1 MDHEN, CDR2 SYDVKM. This CDR3 spans 15 amino acids. CDR3 nucleotides: TGTGCCAGCAGTTCCGGGCGTGCTACTAATCAGCCCCAGCATTTT. This codes for CASSSGRATNQPQHF.

The chain recombines TRBV7-3 with TRBJ2-2; D is unresolved. CDR1 is SGHTA and CDR2 is FQGTGA in the germline V gene. V gave up 1 base and J gave up 5 bases, with 5 bases separating them. CDR3 length: 13 residues. CDR3 DNA: TGTGCCAGCAGCTTAAGCGATACCGGGGAGCTGTTTTTT. It yields the protein CASSLSDTGELFF. The full variable domain, with the rest looked up from reference TRBV7-3 and TRBJ2-2, is GAGVSQTPSNKVTEKGKYVELRCDPISGHTALYWYRQSLGQGPEFLIYFQGTGAADDSGLPNDRFFAVRPEGSVSTLKIQRTERGDSAVYLCASSLSDTGELFFGEGSRLTVL.

The gene calls are TRBV7-3 and TRBJ1-4; the D gene is possibly TRBD1 (6 bases). The CDR3 is made up of 14 amino acids. V was pared by 0 bases and J by 5 bases, with 7 bases between. Looked up from germline, CDR1 is SGHTA and CDR2 is FQGTGA. CDR3 nucleotide sequence: TGTGCCAGCAGCTTAACCACAGGGAATGAAAAACTGTTTTTT. It specifies CASSLTTGNEKLFF.

This clone showed up just once. V and J are TRBV20-1 and TRBJ1-1; D is undetermined. The V and J ends lost 0 bases and 10 bases respectively, with 9 bases between them. CDR1 DFQATT and CDR2 SNEGSKA come from the germline V gene (reference sequence). The CDR3 loop spans 11 amino acids. The CDR3 loop is CSAREGGGAFF. The CDR3 bases are TGCAGTGCTAGAGAGGGCGGTGGAGCTTTCTTT.

This chain uses TRBV6-5 with TRBJ2-2, with 10 positions matching TRBD2. With 5 bases clipped from V and 6 bases from J, the junction kept 6 bases outside the gene matches. The CDR3 loop spans 15 amino acids. The germline CDR1 and CDR2 sequences are MNHEY and SVGAGI. The CDR3 here is CASSPPGLASGELFF. The CDR3 DNA sequence: TGTGCCAGCAGTCCGCCGGGACTAGCGTCCGGGGAGCTGTTTTTT.

The chain uses TRBV7-9 and TRBJ2-7; 9 bases match TRBD1. Germline V CDR1 and CDR2: SEHNR, FQNEAQ (reference sequence). The CDR3 contains 15 residues. J gave up 3 bases and V 5 bases, and 8 bases lay outside the gene matches. The CDR3 bases are TGTGCCAGCAGCCCCCCCGGGACAGGGAGCTACGAGCAGTACTTC. The encoded protein is CASSPPGTGSYEQYF. Full variable domain (missing parts from reference TRBV7-9 and TRBJ2-7): DTGVSQNPRHKITKRGQNVTFRCDPISEHNRLYWYRQTLGQGPEFLTYFQNEAQLEKSRLLSDRFSAERPKGSFSTLEIQRTEQGDSAMYLCASSPPGTGSYEQYFGPGTRLTVT.

This clone was seen only a few times. The chain carries TRBV12-2 and TRBJ1-1; the table names TRBD1, a call not compared with the DNA. TRBV12-2 is reported as a pseudogene. This CDR3 spans 19 amino acids. For the CDR3, the DNA is TGTGCAAGTCGCTTAGTATCCCCTTGGGAACAGGTGAGAGACACTGAAGCTTTCTTT. This translates into CASRLVSPWEQVRDTEAFF.